This TCR beta chain was sequenced during a study of shared clonotypes between healthy human individuals. Looking at the study overall: Three plates were used per donor for CD4 naive, three for CD4 memory, two for CD8 naive and one for CD8 memory.

Study-level points and caveats: Clonotypes shared by all four sorted-subset donors had higher generation probabilities than non-shared clonotypes.

The deep-level immunoSEQ assay was used. Using roughly 180 ng DNA, approximately 27,000 T cell genomes, the sorted-subset replicate PCRs were run. Profiling relied on immunoSEQ multiplex PCR, and the TCRdb table lists in-frame clones only, not all of them. The sample includes about 580,000 clones, 95% to 98% of them seen just once. Naive CD8 cells comprised CD45RO-negative, CCR7-positively selected cells, excluding terminally differentiated effector memory CD45RA+ cells. Germline V CDR1 and CDR2: SGHVS, FNYEAQ. This CDR3 is built from 14 residues. Trimming removed 0 bases from V and 8 bases from J, with 11 bases in between. A word on this clone: The antigen is not known.

The V and J genes are TRBV7-6 and TRBJ2-1, with a possible D match to TRBD2 (5 bases). Sequenced material: naive CD8+ T cells sorted from blood. The TCR comes from a man aged 25-45 years in good health. CDR3 sequence: CASSLAGVGYEQFF. CDR3 in DNA: TGTGCCAGCAGCTTAGCGGGAGTAGGCTATGAGCAGTTCTTC.